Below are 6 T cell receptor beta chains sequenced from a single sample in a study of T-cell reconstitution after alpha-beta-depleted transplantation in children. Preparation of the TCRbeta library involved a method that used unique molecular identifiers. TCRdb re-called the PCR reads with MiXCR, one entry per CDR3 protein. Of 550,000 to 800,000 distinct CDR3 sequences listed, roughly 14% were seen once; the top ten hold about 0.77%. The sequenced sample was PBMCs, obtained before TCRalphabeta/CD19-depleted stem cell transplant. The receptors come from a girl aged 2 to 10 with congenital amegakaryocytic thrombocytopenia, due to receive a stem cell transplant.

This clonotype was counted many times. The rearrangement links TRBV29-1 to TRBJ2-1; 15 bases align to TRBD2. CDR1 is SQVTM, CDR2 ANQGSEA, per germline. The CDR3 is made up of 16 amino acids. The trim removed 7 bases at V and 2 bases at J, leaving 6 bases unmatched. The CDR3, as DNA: TGCAGCGCCCCGGGACTAGCGGGGGGAACCTACAATGAGCAGTTCTTC. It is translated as CSAPGLAGGTYNEQFF.

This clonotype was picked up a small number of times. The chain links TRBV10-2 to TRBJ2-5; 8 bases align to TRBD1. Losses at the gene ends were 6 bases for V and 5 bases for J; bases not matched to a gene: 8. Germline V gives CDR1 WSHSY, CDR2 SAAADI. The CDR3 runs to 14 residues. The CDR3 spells CASRGTGAFETQYF. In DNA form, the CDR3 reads TGCGCCAGCAGGGGGACAGGCGCCTTTGAGACCCAGTACTTC.

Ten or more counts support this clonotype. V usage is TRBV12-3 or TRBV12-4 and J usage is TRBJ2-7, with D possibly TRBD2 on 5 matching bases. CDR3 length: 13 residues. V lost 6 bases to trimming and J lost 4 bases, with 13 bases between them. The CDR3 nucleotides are TGTGCCAGCAGCCGCGGCGGGTTATACGAGCAGTACTTC. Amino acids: CASSRGGLYEQYF.

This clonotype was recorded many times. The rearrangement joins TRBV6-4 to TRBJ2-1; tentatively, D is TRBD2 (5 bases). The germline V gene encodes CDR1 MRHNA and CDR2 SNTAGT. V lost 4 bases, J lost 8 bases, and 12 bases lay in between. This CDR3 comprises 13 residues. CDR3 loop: CASSAERAHEQFF. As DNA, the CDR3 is TGTGCCAGCAGTGCCGAGAGGGCCCATGAGCAGTTCTTC.

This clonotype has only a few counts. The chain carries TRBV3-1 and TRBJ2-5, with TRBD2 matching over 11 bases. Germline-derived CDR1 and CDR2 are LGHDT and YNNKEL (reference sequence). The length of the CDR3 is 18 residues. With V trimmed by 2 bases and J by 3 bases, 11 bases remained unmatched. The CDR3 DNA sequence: TGTGCCAGCAGCCAAAGGACCATCCTAGCGGGAGGTAAAGAGACCCAGTACTTC. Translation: CASSQRTILAGGKETQYF.

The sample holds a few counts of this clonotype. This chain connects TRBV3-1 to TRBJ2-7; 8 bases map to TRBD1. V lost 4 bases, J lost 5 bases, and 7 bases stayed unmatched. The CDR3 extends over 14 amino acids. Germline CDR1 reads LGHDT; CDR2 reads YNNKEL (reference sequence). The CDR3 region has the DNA TGTGCCAGCAGCCTTTTTCAGGGGGCTAACGAGCAGTACTTC. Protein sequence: CASSLFQGANEQYF.